This T cell receptor beta chain is drawn from a study of blood T cell repertoires in COVID-19. Study-wide context: Samples came from the United States, Italy and Spain, spanning acute and convalescent COVID-19.

This clone has just a few counts. This table comes from immunoSEQ multiplex PCR, and its TCRdb copy is limited to in-frame clones, with some not included. Among some 250,000 clones listed, 82% were seen once. Trimming took 2 bases from V and 3 from J, leaving 13 bases between them. The CDR3 totals 15 residues. In germline, CDR1 is LNHDA, CDR2 SQIVND (reference sequence). The sequence derives from a woman aged 18 to 35 with acute or convalescent COVID-19. The sample was peripheral blood. The rearrangement joins TRBV19 to TRBJ1-1; D uncertain. CDR3: CASSIQTRIDTEAFF. The CDR3, as DNA: TGTGCCAGTAGTATACAGACCAGGATTGACACTGAAGCTTTCTTT.